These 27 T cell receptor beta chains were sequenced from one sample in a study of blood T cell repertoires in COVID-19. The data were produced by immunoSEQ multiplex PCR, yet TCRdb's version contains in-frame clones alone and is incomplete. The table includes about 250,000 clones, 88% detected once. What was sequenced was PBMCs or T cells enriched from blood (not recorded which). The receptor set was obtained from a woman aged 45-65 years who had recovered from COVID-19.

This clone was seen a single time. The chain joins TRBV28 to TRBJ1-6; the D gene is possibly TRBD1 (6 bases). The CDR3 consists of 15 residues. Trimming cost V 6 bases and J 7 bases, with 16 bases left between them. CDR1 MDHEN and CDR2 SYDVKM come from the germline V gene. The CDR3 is CASRDQGHANSPLHF. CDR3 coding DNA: TGTGCCAGCAGGGATCAGGGACACGCAAATTCACCCCTCCACTTT. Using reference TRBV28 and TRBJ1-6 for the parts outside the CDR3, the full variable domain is DVKVTQSSRYLVKRTGEKVFLECVQDMDHENMFWYRQDPGLGLRLIYFSYDVKMKEKGDIPEGYSVSREKKERFSLILESASTNQTSMYLCASRDQGHANSPLHFGNGTRLTVT.

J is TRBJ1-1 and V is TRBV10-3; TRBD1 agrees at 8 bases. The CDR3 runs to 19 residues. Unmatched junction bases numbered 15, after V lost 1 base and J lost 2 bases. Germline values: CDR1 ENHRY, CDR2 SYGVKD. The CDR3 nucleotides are TGTGCCATCAGTGAGTTCCTAAGCCAGAGACAGGGGCGAAACACTGAAGCTTTCTTT. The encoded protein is CAISEFLSQRQGRNTEAFF.

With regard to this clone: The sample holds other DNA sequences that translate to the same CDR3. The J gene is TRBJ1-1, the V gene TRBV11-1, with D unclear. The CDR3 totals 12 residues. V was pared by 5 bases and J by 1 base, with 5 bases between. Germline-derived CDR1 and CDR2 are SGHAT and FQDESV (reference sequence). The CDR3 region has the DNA TGTGCCAGCAGCCCTAAGAACACTGAAGCTTTCTTT. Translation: CASSPKNTEAFF.

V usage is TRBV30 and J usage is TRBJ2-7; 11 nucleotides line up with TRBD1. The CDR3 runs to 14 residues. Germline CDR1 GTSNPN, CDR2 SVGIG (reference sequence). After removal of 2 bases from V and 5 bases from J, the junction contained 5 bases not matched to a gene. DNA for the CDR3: TGTGCCTGGAGTAGGGACAGGGGGTTAAACGAGCAGTACTTC. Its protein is CAWSRDRGLNEQYF.

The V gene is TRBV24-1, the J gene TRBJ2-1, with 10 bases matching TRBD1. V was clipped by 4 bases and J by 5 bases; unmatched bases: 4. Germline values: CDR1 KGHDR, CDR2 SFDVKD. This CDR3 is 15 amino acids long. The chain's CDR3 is CATSEPGTGDNEQFF. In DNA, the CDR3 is TGTGCCACCAGTGAGCCCGGGACAGGGGACAATGAGCAGTTCTTC.

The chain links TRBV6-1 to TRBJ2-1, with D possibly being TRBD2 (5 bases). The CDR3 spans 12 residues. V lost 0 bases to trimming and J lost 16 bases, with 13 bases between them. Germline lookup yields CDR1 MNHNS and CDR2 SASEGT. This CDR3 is CASSEALGRPFF. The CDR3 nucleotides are TGTGCCAGCAGTGAAGCGCTTGGGAGACCCTTCTTC.

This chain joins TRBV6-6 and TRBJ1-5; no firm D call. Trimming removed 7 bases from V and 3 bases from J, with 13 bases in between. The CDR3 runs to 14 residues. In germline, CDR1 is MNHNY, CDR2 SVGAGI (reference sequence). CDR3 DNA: TGTGCCAGCACTGAACAGTTCTCCAATCAGCCCCAGCATTTT. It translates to CASTEQFSNQPQHF.

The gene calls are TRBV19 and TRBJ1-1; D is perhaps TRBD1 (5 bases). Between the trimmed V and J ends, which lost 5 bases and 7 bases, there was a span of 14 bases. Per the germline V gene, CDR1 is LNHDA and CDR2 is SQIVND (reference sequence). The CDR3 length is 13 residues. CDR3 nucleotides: TGTGCCAGTAGTCCCTTGGACACGATTGAAGCTTTCTTT. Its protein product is CASSPLDTIEAFF.

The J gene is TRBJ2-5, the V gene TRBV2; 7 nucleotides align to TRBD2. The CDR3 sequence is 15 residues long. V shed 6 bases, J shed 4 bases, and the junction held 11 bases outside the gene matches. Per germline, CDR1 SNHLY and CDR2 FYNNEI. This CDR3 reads CASSRLAGGVETQYF. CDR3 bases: TGTGCCAGCAGCCGACTAGCAGGTGGGGTAGAGACCCAGTACTTC.

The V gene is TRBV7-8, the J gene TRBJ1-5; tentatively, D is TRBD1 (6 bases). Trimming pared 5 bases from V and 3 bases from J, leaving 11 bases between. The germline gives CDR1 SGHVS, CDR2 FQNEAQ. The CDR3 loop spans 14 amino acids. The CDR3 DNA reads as TGTGCCAGCAGCGTCGGGACATCCAATCAGCCCCAGCATTTT. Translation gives CASSVGTSNQPQHF.

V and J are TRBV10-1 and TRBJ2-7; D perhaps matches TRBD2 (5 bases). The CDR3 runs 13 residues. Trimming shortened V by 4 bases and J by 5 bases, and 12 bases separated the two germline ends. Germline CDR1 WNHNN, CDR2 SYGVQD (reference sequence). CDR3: CASSGEGSNEQYF. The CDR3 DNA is TGCGCCAGCAGTGGAGAAGGGAGTAACGAGCAGTACTTC.

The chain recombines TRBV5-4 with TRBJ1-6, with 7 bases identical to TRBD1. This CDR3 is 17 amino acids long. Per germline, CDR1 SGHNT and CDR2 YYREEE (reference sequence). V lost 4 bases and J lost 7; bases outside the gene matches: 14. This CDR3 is CASSAHQGVTSNSPLHF. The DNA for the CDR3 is TGTGCCAGCAGCGCCCACCAGGGGGTAACATCAAATTCACCCCTCCACTTT.

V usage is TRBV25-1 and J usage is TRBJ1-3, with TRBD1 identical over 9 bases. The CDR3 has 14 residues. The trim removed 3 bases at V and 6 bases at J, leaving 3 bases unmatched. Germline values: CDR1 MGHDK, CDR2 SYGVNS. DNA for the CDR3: TGTGCCAGCAGTGATACAGGGGGCTTAAACACCATATATTTT. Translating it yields CASSDTGGLNTIYF.

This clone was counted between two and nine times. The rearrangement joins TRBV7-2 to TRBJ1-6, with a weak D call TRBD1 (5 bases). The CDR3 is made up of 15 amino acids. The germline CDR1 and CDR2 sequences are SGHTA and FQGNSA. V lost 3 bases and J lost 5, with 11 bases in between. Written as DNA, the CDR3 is TGTGCCAGCAGCTTGCTGGGCAGGGATAATTCACCCCTCCACTTT. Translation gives CASSLLGRDNSPLHF.

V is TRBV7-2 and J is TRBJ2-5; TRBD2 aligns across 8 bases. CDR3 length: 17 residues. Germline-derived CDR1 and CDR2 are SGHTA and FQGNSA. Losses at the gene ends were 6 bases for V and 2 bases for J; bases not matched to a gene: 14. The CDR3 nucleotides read TGTGCCAGCAGGGGCACCCGGGCTAGCGGGCTACAAGAGACCCAGTACTTC. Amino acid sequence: CASRGTRASGLQETQYF.

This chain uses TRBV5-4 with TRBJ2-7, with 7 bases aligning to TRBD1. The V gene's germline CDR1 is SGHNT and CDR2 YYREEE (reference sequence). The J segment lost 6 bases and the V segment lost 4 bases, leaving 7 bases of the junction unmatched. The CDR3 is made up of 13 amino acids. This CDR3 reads CASSLGQAVEQYF. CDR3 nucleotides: TGTGCCAGCAGCCTAGGACAGGCGGTCGAGCAGTACTTC.

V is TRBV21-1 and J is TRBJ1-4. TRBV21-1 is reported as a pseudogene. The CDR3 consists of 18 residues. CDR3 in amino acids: CASSKRRDPIPTNEKLFF. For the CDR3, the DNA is TGTGCCAGCAGCAAAAGGAGGGATCCTATCCCAACTAATGAAAAACTGTTTTTT.

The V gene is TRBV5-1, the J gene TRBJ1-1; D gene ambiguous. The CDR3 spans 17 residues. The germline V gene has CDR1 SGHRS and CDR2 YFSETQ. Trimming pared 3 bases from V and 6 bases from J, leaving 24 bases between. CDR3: CASSSSSSGSGISEAFF. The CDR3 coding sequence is TGCGCCAGCAGCTCCTCCAGTTCGGGCAGCGGTATATCTGAAGCTTTCTTT.

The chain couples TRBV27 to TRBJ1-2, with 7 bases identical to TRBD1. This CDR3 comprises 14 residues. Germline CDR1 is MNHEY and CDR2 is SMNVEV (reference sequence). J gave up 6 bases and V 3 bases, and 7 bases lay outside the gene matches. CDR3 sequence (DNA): TGTGCCAGCAGTTTCTCTAGGGGGCGCGATGGCTACACCTTC. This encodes CASSFSRGRDGYTF.

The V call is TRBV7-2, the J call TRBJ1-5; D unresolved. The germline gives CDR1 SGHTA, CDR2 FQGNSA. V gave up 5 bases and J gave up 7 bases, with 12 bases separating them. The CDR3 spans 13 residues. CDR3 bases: TGTGCCAGCAGCGACGGGTTGTGGCAGCCCCAGCATTTT. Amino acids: CASSDGLWQPQHF.

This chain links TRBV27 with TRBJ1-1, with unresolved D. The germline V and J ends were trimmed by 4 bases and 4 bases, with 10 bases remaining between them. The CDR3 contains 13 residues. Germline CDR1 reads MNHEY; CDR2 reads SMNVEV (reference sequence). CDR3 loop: CASSWIGGTEAFF. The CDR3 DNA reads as TGTGCCAGCAGTTGGATCGGAGGCACTGAAGCTTTCTTT.

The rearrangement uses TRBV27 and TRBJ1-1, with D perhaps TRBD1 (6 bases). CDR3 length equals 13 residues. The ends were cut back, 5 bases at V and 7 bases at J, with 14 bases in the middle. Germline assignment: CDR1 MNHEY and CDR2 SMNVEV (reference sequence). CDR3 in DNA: TGTGCCAGCAGTCCACGAGGGGGGGATGAAGCTTTCTTT. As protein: CASSPRGGDEAFF.

CDR3 amino acids: CASRSGTKSSYEQYF. CDR3 DNA: TGTGCCAGCAGATCCGGGACAAAAAGCTCCTACGAGCAGTACTTC. The V gene is TRBV28, the J gene TRBJ2-7; a possible D gene is TRBD1 (6 bases). There are 15 residues in the CDR3. Germline V lookup: CDR1 MDHEN, CDR2 SYDVKM. The V end was cut by 6 bases, the J end by 0 bases, with 15 bases between.

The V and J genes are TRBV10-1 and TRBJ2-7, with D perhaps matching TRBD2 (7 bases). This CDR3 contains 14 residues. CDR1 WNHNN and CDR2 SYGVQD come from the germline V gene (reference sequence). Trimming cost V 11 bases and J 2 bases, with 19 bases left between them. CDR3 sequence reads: CAPPEGGEPYEQYF. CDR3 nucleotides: TGCGCCCCCCCAGAGGGGGGGGAACCCTACGAGCAGTACTTC.

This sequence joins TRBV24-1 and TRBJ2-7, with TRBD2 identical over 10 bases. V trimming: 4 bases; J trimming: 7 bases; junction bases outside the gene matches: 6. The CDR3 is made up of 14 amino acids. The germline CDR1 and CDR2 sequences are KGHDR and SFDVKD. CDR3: CATSELAGGGEQYF. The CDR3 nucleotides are TGTGCCACCAGTGAGTTAGCGGGAGGAGGTGAGCAGTACTTC.

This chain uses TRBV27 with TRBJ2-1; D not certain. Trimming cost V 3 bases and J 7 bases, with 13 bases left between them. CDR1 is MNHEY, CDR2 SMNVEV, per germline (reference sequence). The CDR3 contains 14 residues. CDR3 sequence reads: CASSFVLAANEQFF. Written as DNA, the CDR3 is TGTGCCAGCAGTTTCGTACTGGCAGCGAATGAGCAGTTCTTC.

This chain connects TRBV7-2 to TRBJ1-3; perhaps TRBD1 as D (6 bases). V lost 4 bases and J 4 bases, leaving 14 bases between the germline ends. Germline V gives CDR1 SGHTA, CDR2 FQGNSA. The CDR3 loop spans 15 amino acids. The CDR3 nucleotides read TGTGCCAGCAGCTACCAACAGGGACCGGGAAACACCATATATTTT. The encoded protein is CASSYQQGPGNTIYF.